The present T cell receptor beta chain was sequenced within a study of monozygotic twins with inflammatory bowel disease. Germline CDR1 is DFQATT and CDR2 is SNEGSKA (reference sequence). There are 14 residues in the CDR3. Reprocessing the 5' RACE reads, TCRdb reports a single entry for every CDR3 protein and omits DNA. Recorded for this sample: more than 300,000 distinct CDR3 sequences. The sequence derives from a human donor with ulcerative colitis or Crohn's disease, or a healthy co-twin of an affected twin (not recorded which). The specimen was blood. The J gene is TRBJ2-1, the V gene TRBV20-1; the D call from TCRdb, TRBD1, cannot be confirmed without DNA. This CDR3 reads CSARDLRGSNEQFF.